The text below deals with one T cell receptor (beta chain). Its antigen is unknown. This entry is derived from a study of cytomegalovirus exposure and HLA in healthy donors. PCR employed 60 Vbeta and 13 Jbeta primers. Data came from immunoSEQ multiplex PCR; TCRdb stores just in-frame clones and leaves some out. The sample has approximately 87,000 clones, about 83% seen once. Study results and limitations: HLA alleles were associated with some 16,000 TCR beta sequences in a later analysis at 0.05 false discovery rate. Researchers counted some 150 TCR beta chains as cytomegalovirus-associated.

The TCR comes from a woman aged 18-29 years in good health and CMV-seropositive. Material for sequencing was PBMCs.

The CDR3 sequence: CASSPGLATDTQYF. In DNA form, the CDR3 reads TGCGCCAGCAGCCCGGGACTAGCAACAGATACGCAGTATTTT. V gene TRBV4-1 combines with J gene TRBJ2-3; the match to TRBD2 covers 9 bases. CDR3 length: 14 amino acids. Losses at the gene ends were 4 bases for V and 3 bases for J; bases not matched to a gene: 2. The V gene's germline CDR1 is MGHRA and CDR2 YSYEKL.